The following is a TCR beta chain sequence with its context. Assay used: immunoSEQ multiplex PCR; TCRdb lists only in-frame clones, some missing. Of a few million clones listed, more than 90% are singletons. The data derive from a study of shared clonotypes between healthy human individuals. V gave up 4 bases and J gave up 0 bases; unmatched junction bases: 9. The CDR3 contains 17 residues. The V gene's germline CDR1 is SEHNR and CDR2 FQNEAQ (reference sequence). The TCR sequence derives from a man aged 18 to 30 in good health. The rearrangement links TRBV7-9 to TRBJ2-3, with 8 bases fitting TRBD2. What was sequenced was naive CD4+ T cells sorted from blood. Sample subset: CD45RA+ positively selected. The CDR3 DNA follows: TGTGCCAGCAGCTCAAAGGTGTCTAGCGGGAGCACAGATACGCAGTATTTT. This gives the protein CASSSKVSSGSTDTQYF.